Below are 2 T cell receptor beta chains sequenced from a single sample in a study of tumor and adjacent non-tumor tissue in lung cancer. The library came from three nested PCR rounds adapted from ARM-PCR protocols. TCRdb itself ran the multiplex PCR reads through MiXCR, one entry per CDR3 protein. The table includes roughly 82,000 distinct CDR3 sequences, roughly three quarters detected once. The template was RNA from unsorted bulk tissue. More than 3 cm separated this lung sample from the edge of the tumor. The material sequenced was distant non-tumor lung tissue. These receptors all come from a woman aged 45-59 years with non-small cell lung cancer.

This clonotype showed up just a few times. The CDR3 loop reads CASSSTSLAGRGQYF. The CDR3 DNA reads as TGTGCCAGCAGTTCCACGTCCCTAGCGGGACGGGGACAGTACTTC. This chain uses TRBV11-2 with TRBJ2-7, with 9 bases aligning to TRBD2. The germline CDR1 and CDR2 sequences are SGHAT and FQNNGV. The J segment lost 10 bases and the V segment lost 6 bases, leaving 16 bases of the junction unmatched. The CDR3 extends over 15 amino acids.

On this clonotype itself: The conserved final phenylalanine or tryptophan is absent from the CDR3, which likely points to a read error. V is TRBV4-2 and J is TRBJ2-7; 10 positions agree with TRBD2. CDR1 and CDR2 from the germline V gene are LGHNA and YNFKEQ. The CDR3 spans 18 residues. The CDR3 spells CASTQQFVTSGRPYEQYL. The DNA for the CDR3 is TGTGCCAGCACCCAACAGTTTGTGACTAGCGGGCGACCCTACGAGCAGTACTTG.